This T cell receptor beta chain was recorded in a study of cytomegalovirus exposure and HLA in healthy donors. Points from the study as a whole: According to the study, 160 or so TCR beta chains were cytomegalovirus-associated. Accounts indicate the classifier identified cytomegalovirus status with strong specificity and sensitivity.

The CDR3 spans 16 residues. The V and J ends lost 2 bases and 6 bases, in that order; junction bases with no gene match: 11. Germline lookup yields CDR1 SGHDT and CDR2 YYEEEE. For this clone: The antigen is not known.

The donors were part of the validation cohort, which consisted of roughly 110 subjects and was separate from the first cohort of several hundred subjects. Only in-frame clones appear in the TCRdb table, and some are missing; sequencing was by immunoSEQ multiplex PCR. The profile covers 110,000 or so clones, with around 89% appearing a single time and about 1.8% taken by the ten largest. The specimen sequenced was PBMCs. This sequence was found in a man aged 18 to 35 in good health and CMV-seronegative. The genes are TRBV5-6 and TRBJ1-5, with 7 bases identical to TRBD1. CDR3 DNA sequence: TGTGCCAGCAGCTTTCGGGGCAGGGGGGACGGTCAGCCCCAGCATTTT. Its translation is CASSFRGRGDGQPQHF.